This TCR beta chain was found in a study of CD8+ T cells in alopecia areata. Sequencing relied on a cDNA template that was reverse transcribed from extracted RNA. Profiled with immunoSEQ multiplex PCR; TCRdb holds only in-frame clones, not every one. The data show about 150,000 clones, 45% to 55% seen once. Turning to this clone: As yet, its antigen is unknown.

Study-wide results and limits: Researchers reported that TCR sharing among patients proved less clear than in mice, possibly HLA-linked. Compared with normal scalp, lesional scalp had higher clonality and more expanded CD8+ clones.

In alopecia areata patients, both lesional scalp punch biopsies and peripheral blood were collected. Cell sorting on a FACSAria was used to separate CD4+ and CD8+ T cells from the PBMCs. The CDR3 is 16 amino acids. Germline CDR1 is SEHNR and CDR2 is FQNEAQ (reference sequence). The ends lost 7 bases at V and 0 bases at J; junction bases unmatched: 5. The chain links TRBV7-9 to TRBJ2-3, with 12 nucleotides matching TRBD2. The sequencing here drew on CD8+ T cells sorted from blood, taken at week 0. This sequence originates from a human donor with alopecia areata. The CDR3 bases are TGTGCCAGCACAACAGGGACTAGCGGGAGCACAGATACGCAGTATTTT. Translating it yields CASTTGTSGSTDTQYF.